This T cell receptor beta chain was captured by sequencing in a study of T cell clusters in autoimmune cytopenias. TRB amplification used roughly 250 ng of peripheral blood genomic DNA. The CDR3 totals 13 residues. Germline CDR1 reads MNHEY; CDR2 reads SMNVEV (reference sequence). TRB rearrangements were amplified by touch-down multiplex PCR with mixed TRB-A/B primers. No DNA is given; TCRdb re-called the multiplex PCR reads and lists each CDR3 protein once. This table lists more than 1,200 distinct CDR3 sequences. V and J are TRBV27 and TRBJ2-5. The clonotype originates from a human donor with an autoimmune cytopenia or autoimmune hepatitis (not recorded which). Sequencing input: peripheral blood. This CDR3 reads CASSLLGQETQYF.